Listed below are T cell receptor beta chains from one sample, sequenced in a study of shared clonotypes between healthy human individuals. The repertoire was sequenced with immunoSEQ multiplex PCR; TCRdb's copy has only in-frame clones and lacks some. The table shows a few million clones, with over 85% occurring only once. Sequenced sample: naive CD4+ T cells from PBMCs. The receptors shown here come from a young man in good health. Some clones in this sample may be carry-over from other donors' samples. Both conserved end residues are part of each CDR3. The D gene is left open where the match is weak. Clone size is not always given. Where it is, it says once, few, many or a class for expanded clones.

TRBJ1-4 | TRBV6-6 | . | 14 | . | TGTGCCAGCAGTTACCGCGGGGGTGGAGAAAAACTGTTTTTT | CASSYRGGGEKLFF
TRBJ2-1 | TRBV5-1 | . | 16 | TRBD1 | TGCGCCAGCAGCACCTGGACAGGGACAGGGTGGGATGAGCAGTTCTTC | CASSTWTGTGWDEQFF
TRBJ2-7 | TRBV27 | . | 21 | TRBD1 | TGTGCCAGCAGTTACTCCAGGGGGCGCATATTAGACCCGTCTCCCCCCACCGAGCAGTACTTC | CASSYSRGRILDPSPPTEQYF
TRBJ1-4 | TRBV7-7 | once | 15 | . | TGTGCCAGCAGCCAGGGGCAGAGCCCTAATGAAAAACTGTTTTTT | CASSQGQSPNEKLFF
TRBJ2-3 | TRBV4-1 | . | 16 | TRBD2 | TGCGCCAGCAGCCAAGGCGGGAGGGGTGGCACAGATACGCAGTATTTT | CASSQGGRGGTDTQYF
TRBJ2-7 | TRBV5-4 | . | 16 | TRBD2 | TGTGCCAGCAGCTTGGCACTAGCGGGAGAATCCTACGAGCAGTACTTC | CASSLALAGESYEQYF
TRBJ2-3 | TRBV28 | once | 13 | . | TGTGCCACCAGCAGGGACAGCACAGATACGCAGTATTTT | CATSRDSTDTQYF
TRBJ1-2 | TRBV18 | . | 15 | . | TGTGCCAGCTCACCACCGGGAGTTAGGCCCTATGGCTACACCTTC | CASSPPGVRPYGYTF
TRBJ1-3 | TRBV4-1 | . | 18 | . | TGCGCCAGCAGCCAAGGGGCCAGGGGTACATCAACTGGAAACACCATATATTTT | CASSQGARGTSTGNTIYF
TRBJ2-1 | TRBV30 | . | 12 | . | TGTGCCTGGTCGAGCTCCTACAATGAGCAGTTCTTC | CAWSSSYNEQFF
TRBJ1-2 | TRBV6-5 | . | 13 | . | TGTGCCAGCACTCAAACCGGACATTGGGGCTACACCTTC | CASTQTGHWGYTF